A selection of T cell receptor beta chains follows, all from one sample in a study of cytomegalovirus exposure and HLA in healthy donors. TCRdb's table, derived via immunoSEQ multiplex PCR, lists solely in-frame clones and lacks some. The data contain 150,000 to 200,000 clones, under 90% of them singletons. Sequenced input: PBMCs. These TCRs come from a man in his late teens or twenties in good health and CMV-seronegative. Both conserved end residues are part of each CDR3. A D gene is named only where the DNA matches it firmly. Clone size, where shown, is once, few, many, or a class for clones that have expanded.

CDR3 DNA,CDR3 protein,V gene,clone size,J gene,D gene
TGTGCCAGCAGCTACGGACAGACCGAAGCCAAAAACATTCAGTACTTC,CASSYGQTEAKNIQYF,TRBV7-2,.,TRBJ2-4,.
TGCGCCAGCAGCCAAGAGGGTGGACAGATTTACTCTGGAAACACCATATATTTT,CASSQEGGQIYSGNTIYF,TRBV4-1,few,TRBJ1-3,.
TGCGCCAGCAGCCAAGGGGGGACAGGACCGAACACTGAAGCTTTCTTT,CASSQGGTGPNTEAFF,TRBV4-1,.,TRBJ1-1,TRBD1
TGTGCCAGCAGCCAACCCACTAGCGGGGGGCCCTATGAGCAGTTCTTC,CASSQPTSGGPYEQFF,TRBV4-2,.,TRBJ2-1,TRBD2
TGTGCCAGCAGCCAAGACTCTGACGGGGGGAGAAACTTC,CASSQDSDGGRNF,TRBV4-2,.,TRBJ2-5,TRBD2
TGTGCCAGCAGTTATGACAGGGGGCTGGGGGCCAACGTCCTGACTTTC,CASSYDRGLGANVLTF,TRBV6-5,.,TRBJ2-6,TRBD1
TGTGCCAGCAGCCAAGATGGGGGGGCCGTTCGTGAAAAACTGTTTTTT,CASSQDGGAVREKLFF,TRBV14,.,TRBJ1-4,.
TGTGCCAGCAGCTTTGAAAGCTACGGGGGGAGCACAGATACGCAGTATTTT,CASSFESYGGSTDTQYF,TRBV27,.,TRBJ2-3,TRBD2
TGCAGCGTCACTATCGCTAGCGGGACCCAAGAGACCCAGTACTTC,CSVTIASGTQETQYF,TRBV29-1,.,TRBJ2-5,TRBD2
TGTGCCAGCTCACCAACAGGGGATTATGGCTACACCTTC,CASSPTGDYGYTF,TRBV18,.,TRBJ1-2,TRBD1
TGCGCCAGCAGCTTGGCGTACACCGGGGAGCTGTTTTTT,CASSLAYTGELFF,TRBV5-1,.,TRBJ2-2,.
TGTGCCAGCAGCTTTCTACGACAGACGACTAGCACAGATACGCAGTATTTT,CASSFLRQTTSTDTQYF,TRBV11-3,.,TRBJ2-3,.
TGTGCCAGCAGCTCGTGGGGGGGGCCTGAGCAGTTCTTC,CASSSWGGPEQFF,TRBV7-2,.,TRBJ2-1,.
TGTGCCAGTAGTATACCCGGGACAGCTAATGAAAAACTGTTTTTT,CASSIPGTANEKLFF,TRBV19,.,TRBJ1-4,TRBD1
TGTGCCAGCAGCCTCCGGGACAGGGATGGCTACACCTTC,CASSLRDRDGYTF,TRBV13,.,TRBJ1-2,TRBD1
TGTGCCAGCAGTTACCAAAGGAGGGCTGGCTACACCTTC,CASSYQRRAGYTF,TRBV6-5,few,TRBJ1-2,.